The present T cell receptor beta chain was sequenced within a study of blood T cell repertoires in COVID-19 (TCRdb year 2020). Some background on the complete study: Collaborator samples came from the United States, Italy and Spain and covered acute and convalescent phases of COVID-19. Where HLA class I and class II types were available, the types were taken from metadata supplied by the sample provider, not from assay-based typing. Samples came from the ongoing ImmuneRACE study (first 160 participants) plus 1,254 subjects from 6 global collaborators. Deeply sampled blood TCRbeta repertoires from subjects exposed to, actively infected with, or recovered from COVID-19 were included in the dataset. The material from the prospective study consisted of cDNA or gDNA derived from T cells, B-cell-depleted T cells, or PBMCs. The repertoires were released in a freely available public database intended as a resource for research on the immune response to SARS-CoV-2. A de-identified subject ID, COVID-19 status, age in years and sex were almost always included in the sample metadata. Overall study outcomes, separate from this receptor: The quantity of clinical and demographic metadata differed by source and by participant and was supplied without curation.

TCRbeta CDR3 regions were amplified from genomic DNA using the immunoSEQ Assay, a bias-controlled multiplex PCR. On the authors' methods: Nucleated cell counts per sample were estimated from amplification of reference gene primers within the assay. To quantify the absolute abundance of each unique TCRbeta CDR3 rearrangement, sequence reads were collapsed and filtered. For each sample, productive Simpson clonality was calculated by taking the square root of Simpson's diversity index across productive rearrangements. The immuneACCESS repertoire file appears here via TCRdb, limited to in-frame rearrangements. These files lack a portion of the clones; in checked studies, under half of the deficit traces to unresolved V genes, and the cause of the others is not known. The DNA was the basis for D and trimming; V, J and clone size are from that table. The sample has over 450,000 clones on record, around nine tenths of them singletons. The ten largest clones capture about 8% of the sample.

A word on this clone: Its antigen has not been determined. Within one base of it there is no much larger clone, and no base qualities were kept.

At one collaborating source in Seattle, patients were enrolled during active infection and were followed longitudinally through the course of disease. Each collaborating institution followed its own protocols to collect whole blood in K2EDTA tubes. Collaborator samples were shipped for TCRbeta analysis as frozen whole blood, isolated PBMCs, or DNA extracted from either sample type. From the germline V gene (reference sequence), CDR1 is SEHNR and CDR2 is FQNEAQ. The trim is 8 bases for V and 3 bases for J, with a gap of 11 bases between the germline ends. From the cysteine up to the phenylalanine, the CDR3 has a length of 12 residues. The only DNA kept is the CDR3, 36 bases in frame from the first base.

This chain is built from TRBV7-9 and TRBJ2-7; tentative D gene TRBD2, with 6 bases matching. What was sequenced was peripheral blood. This TCR was recovered from a woman between 45 and 60 years old with COVID-19, enrolled during active disease. The CDR3 loop reads CASSGTFYEQYF. The DNA reads TGTGCCAGCTCCGGGACTTTCTACGAGCAGTACTTC.